This T cell receptor (beta chain) is drawn from a study of T cells after yellow fever vaccination (dated by TCRdb to about 2019). At the level of the whole study: Libraries from fractions with low cell numbers were prepared with the SMART-Seq v4 Ultra Low Input RNA kit. Blood was collected at multiple timepoints before and after primary and secondary immunization, and bulk PBMC replicates and cell subsets were isolated. To track T-cell clones before and after primary and booster YFV17D yellow fever vaccination, bulk TCR alpha and beta repertoires were sequenced longitudinally. Two healthy male donors made up the cohort, one aged 18 to 30 years and the other aged 30 to 40 years. The research as a whole found: A small share of clonotypes was detected in both CD4 and CD8 compartments, with the overlap likely arising from convergent recombination. The secondary T-cell response was weaker than the primary response but faster, peaking on day 5 instead of day 15. FACS-sorted repertoires could contain abundant contaminating clonotypes from the bulk population, so computational filtering was required. Most clones expanded after primary vaccination were re-detected after the booster (96% of CD4 and around 88% of CD8), suggesting broad memory maintenance. Because the study included only two donors, the extent to which the findings can be generalized is limited.

This clonotype appeared a few times. The target of this receptor is not known. Per-base qualities were not stored, and no clone one base away is much larger. Sequences SGHVS (CDR1) and FQNEAQ (CDR2) are obtained from the germline V gene. Spanning cysteine to phenylalanine, the CDR3 consists of 12 amino acids. This entry keeps only the CDR3 DNA: 36 bases, framed from base 1. V sheds 5 bases and J sheds 6 bases, leaving 8 bases between their ends. The sample's treatment or condition label is to be understood as: live attenuated yellow fever vaccine strain. At each blood-draw timepoint, two biological replicates of bulk PBMCs were collected. A standard Ficoll-Paque protocol was used to isolate PBMCs from peripheral blood. RNA was extracted with TriZol from bulk PBMCs, CD4 and CD8 fractions, and dextramer-positive and dextramer-negative fractions. Synthesis of TCR cDNA relied on 5'RACE template switching, a step that introduced a universal primer site along with unique molecular identifiers. Priming for cDNA synthesis came from both the TCR alpha and TCR beta constant segments. Library amplification used two PCR steps, and the second PCR step added sample barcodes and sequencing adapters. Sequencing of libraries was performed on Illumina HiSeq 2500 (2x100 bp) or NovaSeq (2x150 bp). For the original study's pipeline: Demultiplexing of reads and collapsing into UMI consensus sequences were performed with MIGEC, and V(D)J alignment was carried out with MiXCR. Vaccine-responding clonotypes were defined with edgeR using replicate PBMC samples, requiring FDR below 0.01 and a log2 fold change above 5 up to day 15. Each bulk clonotype received a CD4 or CD8 identity based on whether the sequenced CD4 or CD8 repertoire contained that clonotype at higher abundance. TCRdb reanalyzed the raw reads on its own, using fastp at Q25 for trimming and MiXCR for clone calling, and kept in-frame beta chains. A single entry per CDR3 protein holds the most common genes and DNA from its merged rows. TCRdb's processing, not the authors', yielded these V and J calls. The sample profile shows under 400,000 distinct CDR3 sequences; about 9.9% of them were found once. The ten largest clones represent around 20% of the sample.

In this chain, TRBV7-8 is recombined with TRBJ2-4; D gene: possibly TRBD2, on 6 matching bases. Sequencing was performed on PBMCs, taken on the day of the first yellow fever vaccination. The source of this sequence is a young man who received the YFV17D yellow fever vaccine. The CDR3 reads CASSRGRNIQYF. The nucleotides read TGTGCCAGCAGCCGGGGGAGAAACATTCAGTACTTC.